A selection of T cell receptor beta chains follows, all from one sample in a study of chemoradiotherapy in HPV16-positive cancers. TCRdb keeps only in-frame clones here, not all; method: immunoSEQ multiplex PCR. The sample consists of roughly 29,000 clones, roughly nine tenths of them appearing once. This material consisted of blood, taken from a patient who underwent chemoradiotherapy. These receptors all stem from a human donor with HPV-associated anogenital cancer. Both conserved end residues are part of each CDR3. The order of the fields is clone size, J gene, V gene, D gene, CDR3 protein, CDR3 DNA. The D gene is left open where the match is weak. The size field is filled for only some rows; it gives once, few, many or a size class.

few,TRBJ2-1,TRBV6-6,TRBD1,CASRKGQYNEQFF,TGTGCCAGCAGAAAGGGACAGTACAATGAGCAGTTCTTC
.,TRBJ2-3,TRBV19,.,CASSMLWSDTDTQYF,TGTGCCAGTAGTATGTTATGGAGTGACACAGATACGCAGTATTTT
.,TRBJ1-6,TRBV5-1,TRBD1,CASSFGGSGTGVGSYNSPLHF,TGCGCCAGCAGCTTCGGGGGTTCCGGGACAGGGGTTGGCTCCTATAATTCACCCCTCCACTTT
.,TRBJ2-3,TRBV5-1,TRBD1,CASSSGQKTGTDTQYF,TGCGCCAGCAGCTCGGGACAGAAAACGGGCACAGATACGCAGTATTTT
.,TRBJ2-5,TRBV11-2,TRBD2,CASSGDSGSQYF,TGTGCCAGCAGCGGAGATAGCGGGTCCCAGTACTTC
.,TRBJ2-7,TRBV7-9,TRBD2,CASSLEVAGAYEQYF,TGTGCCAGCAGCTTAGAGGTAGCGGGAGCCTACGAGCAGTACTTC
once,TRBJ1-2,TRBV5-6,.,CASSLAPGGLRYGYTF,TGTGCCAGCAGCTTGGCCCCCGGGGGACTCCGCTATGGCTACACCTTC
.,TRBJ2-2,TRBV6-5,TRBD1,CASSYPGTDSTGELFF,TGTGCCAGCAGTTACCCCGGGACAGATTCTACCGGGGAGCTGTTTTTT
.,TRBJ1-1,TRBV7-9,TRBD1,CASSLAQGVAESAFF,TGTGCCAGCAGCTTAGCCCAGGGGGTGGCTGAATCAGCTTTCTTT
.,TRBJ2-7,TRBV7-2,.,CASSLGQRDPRDF,TGTGCCAGCAGCTTAGGTCAAAGGGACCCAAGGGACTTC
.,TRBJ1-6,TRBV9,TRBD1,CASSGGQFNSPLHF,TGTGCCAGCAGCGGGGGACAGTTTAATTCACCCCTCCACTTT
.,TRBJ2-7,TRBV7-8,.,CASSLASGPSYEQYF,TGTGCCAGCAGCTTGGCCAGCGGGCCATCCTACGAGCAGTACTTC
.,TRBJ1-1,TRBV28,.,CASKNAGDTEAFF,TGTGCCAGCAAAAACGCGGGGGACACTGAAGCTTTCTTT
few,TRBJ2-7,TRBV4-1,TRBD2,CASSQLAAYEQYF,TGCGCCAGCAGCCAACTAGCGGCCTACGAGCAGTACTTC
.,TRBJ2-5,TRBV5-1,TRBD2,CASSQRGDRETQYF,TGCGCCAGCAGTCAGCGGGGGGATAGAGAGACCCAGTACTTC
.,TRBJ2-1,TRBV4-2,.,CASSQAVVADDSYNEQFF,TGTGCCAGCAGCCAAGCCGTGGTAGCGGACGACTCATACAATGAGCAGTTCTTC